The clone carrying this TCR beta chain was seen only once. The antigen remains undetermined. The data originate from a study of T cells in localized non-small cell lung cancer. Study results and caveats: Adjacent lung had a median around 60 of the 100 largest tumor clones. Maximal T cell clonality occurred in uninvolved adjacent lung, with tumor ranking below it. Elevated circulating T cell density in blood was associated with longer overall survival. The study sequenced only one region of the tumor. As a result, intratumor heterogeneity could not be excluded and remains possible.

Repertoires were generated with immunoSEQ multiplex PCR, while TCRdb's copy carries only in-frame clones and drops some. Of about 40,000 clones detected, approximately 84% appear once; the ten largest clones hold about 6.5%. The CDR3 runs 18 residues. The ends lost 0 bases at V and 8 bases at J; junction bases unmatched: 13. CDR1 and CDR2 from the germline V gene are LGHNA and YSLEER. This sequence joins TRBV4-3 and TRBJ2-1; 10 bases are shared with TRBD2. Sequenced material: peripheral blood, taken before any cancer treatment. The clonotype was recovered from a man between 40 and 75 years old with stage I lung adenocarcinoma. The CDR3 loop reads CASSQELLAGLRGDEQFF. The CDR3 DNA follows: TGCGCCAGCAGCCAAGAATTACTAGCGGGACTCCGGGGCGATGAGCAGTTCTTC.